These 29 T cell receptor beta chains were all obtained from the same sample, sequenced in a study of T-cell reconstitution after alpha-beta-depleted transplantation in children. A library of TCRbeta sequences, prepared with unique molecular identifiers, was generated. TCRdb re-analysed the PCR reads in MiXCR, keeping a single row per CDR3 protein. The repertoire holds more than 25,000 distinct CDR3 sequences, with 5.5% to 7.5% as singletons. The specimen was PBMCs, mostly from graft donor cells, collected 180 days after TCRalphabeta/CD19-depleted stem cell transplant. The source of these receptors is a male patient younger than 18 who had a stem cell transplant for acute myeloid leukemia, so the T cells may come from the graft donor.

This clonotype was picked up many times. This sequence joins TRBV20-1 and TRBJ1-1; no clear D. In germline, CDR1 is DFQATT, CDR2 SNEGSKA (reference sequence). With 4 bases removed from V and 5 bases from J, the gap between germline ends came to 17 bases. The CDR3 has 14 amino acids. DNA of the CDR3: TGCAGTGCTAACGACGCCACCCCGACGACTGAAGCTTTCTTT. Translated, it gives CSANDATPTTEAFF.

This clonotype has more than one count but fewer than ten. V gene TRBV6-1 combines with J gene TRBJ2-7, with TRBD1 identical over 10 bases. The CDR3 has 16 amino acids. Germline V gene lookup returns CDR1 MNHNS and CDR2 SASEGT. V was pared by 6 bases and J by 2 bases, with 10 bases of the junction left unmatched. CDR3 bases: TGTGCCAGCAGCCGAGGGGGGACAGGGGTCACCTACGAGCAGTACTTC. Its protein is CASSRGGTGVTYEQYF.

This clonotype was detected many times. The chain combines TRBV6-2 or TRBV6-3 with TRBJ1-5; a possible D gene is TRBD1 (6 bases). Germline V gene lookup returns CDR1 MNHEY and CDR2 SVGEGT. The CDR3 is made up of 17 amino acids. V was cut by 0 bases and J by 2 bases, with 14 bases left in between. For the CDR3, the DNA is TGTGCCAGCAGTTACTCCCGTCCCCGACAGGGCAATCAGCCCCAGCATTTT. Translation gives CASSYSRPRQGNQPQHF.

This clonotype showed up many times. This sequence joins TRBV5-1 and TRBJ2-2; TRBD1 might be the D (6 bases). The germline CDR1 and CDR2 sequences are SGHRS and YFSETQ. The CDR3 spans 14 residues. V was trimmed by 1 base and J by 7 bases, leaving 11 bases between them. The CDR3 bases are TGCGCCAGCAGCTTGCAACAGGGCAACGGGGAGCTGTTTTTT. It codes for CASSLQQGNGELFF.

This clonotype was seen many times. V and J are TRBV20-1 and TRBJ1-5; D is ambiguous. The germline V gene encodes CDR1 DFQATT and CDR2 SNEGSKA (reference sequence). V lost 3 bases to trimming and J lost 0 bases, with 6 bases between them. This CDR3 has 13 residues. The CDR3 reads CSARHYSNQPQHF. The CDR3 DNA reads TGCAGTGCTAGGCACTATAGCAATCAGCCCCAGCATTTT.

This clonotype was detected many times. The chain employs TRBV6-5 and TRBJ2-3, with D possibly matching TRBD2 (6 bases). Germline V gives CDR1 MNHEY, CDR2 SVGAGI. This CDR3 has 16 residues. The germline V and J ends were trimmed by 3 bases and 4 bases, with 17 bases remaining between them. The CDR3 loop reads CASSYGQRGGADTQYF. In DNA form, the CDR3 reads TGTGCCAGCAGTTATGGACAACGGGGAGGCGCAGATACGCAGTATTTT.

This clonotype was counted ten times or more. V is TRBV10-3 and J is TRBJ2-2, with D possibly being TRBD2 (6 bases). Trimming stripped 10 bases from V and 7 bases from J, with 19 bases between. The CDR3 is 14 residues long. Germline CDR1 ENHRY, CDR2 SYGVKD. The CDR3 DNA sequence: TGTGCCACCCGTGGGGGAGGTCCAGGCGGGGAGCTGTTTTTT. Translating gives CATRGGGPGGELFF.

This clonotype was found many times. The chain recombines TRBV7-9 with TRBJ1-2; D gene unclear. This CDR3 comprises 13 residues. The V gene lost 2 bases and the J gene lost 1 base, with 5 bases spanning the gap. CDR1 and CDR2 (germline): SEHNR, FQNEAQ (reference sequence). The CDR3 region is CASSLRFNYGYTF. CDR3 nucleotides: TGTGCCAGCAGCTTAAGGTTTAACTATGGCTACACCTTC.

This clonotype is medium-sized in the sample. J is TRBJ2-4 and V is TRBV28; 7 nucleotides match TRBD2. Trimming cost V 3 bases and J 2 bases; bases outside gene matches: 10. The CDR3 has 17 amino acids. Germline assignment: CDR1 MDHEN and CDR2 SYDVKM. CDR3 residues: CASSLAAIAGSKNIQYF. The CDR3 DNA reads TGTGCCAGCAGTTTGGCAGCGATAGCGGGTTCCAAAAACATTCAGTACTTC. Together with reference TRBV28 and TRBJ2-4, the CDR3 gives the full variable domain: DVKVTQSSRYLVKRTGEKVFLECVQDMDHENMFWYRQDPGLGLRLIYFSYDVKMKEKGDIPEGYSVSREKKERFSLILESASTNQTSMYLCASSLAAIAGSKNIQYFGAGTRLSVL.

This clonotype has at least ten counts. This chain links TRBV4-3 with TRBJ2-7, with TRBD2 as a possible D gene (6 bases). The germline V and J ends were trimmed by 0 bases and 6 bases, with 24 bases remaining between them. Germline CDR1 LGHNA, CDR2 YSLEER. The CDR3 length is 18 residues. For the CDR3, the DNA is TGCGCCAGCAGCCAAGATCTTGGAGGGACCCTTCGTGTTCGCGAGCAGTACTTC. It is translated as CASSQDLGGTLRVREQYF.

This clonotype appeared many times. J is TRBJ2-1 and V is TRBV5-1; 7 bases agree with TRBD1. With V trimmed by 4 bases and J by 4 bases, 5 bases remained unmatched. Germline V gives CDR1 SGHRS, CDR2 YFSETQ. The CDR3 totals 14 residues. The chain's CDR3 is CASSEPGQYNEQFF. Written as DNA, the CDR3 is TGCGCCAGCAGCGAGCCGGGACAGTACAATGAGCAGTTCTTC.

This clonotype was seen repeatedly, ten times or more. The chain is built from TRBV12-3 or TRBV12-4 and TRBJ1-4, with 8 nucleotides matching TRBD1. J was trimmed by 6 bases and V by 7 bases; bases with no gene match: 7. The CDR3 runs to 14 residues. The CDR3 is CASTPDREDEKLFF. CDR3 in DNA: TGTGCCAGCACCCCGGACAGGGAGGATGAAAAACTGTTTTTT.

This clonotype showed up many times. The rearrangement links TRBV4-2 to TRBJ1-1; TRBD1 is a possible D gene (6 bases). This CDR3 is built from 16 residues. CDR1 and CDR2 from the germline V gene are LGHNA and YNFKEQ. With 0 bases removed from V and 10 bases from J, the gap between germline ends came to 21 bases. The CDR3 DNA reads TGTGCCAGCAGCCAAGATTCCCCTGGGGGGGCGGTATTAGCTTTCTTT. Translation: CASSQDSPGGAVLAFF.

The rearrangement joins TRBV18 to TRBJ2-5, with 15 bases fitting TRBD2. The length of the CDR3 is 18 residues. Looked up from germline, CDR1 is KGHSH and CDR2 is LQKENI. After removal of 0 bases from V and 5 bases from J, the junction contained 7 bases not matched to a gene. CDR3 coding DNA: TGTGCCAGCTCACCACCGCGGACTAGCGGGAGGGGAGGGGAGACCCAGTACTTC. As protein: CASSPPRTSGRGGETQYF.

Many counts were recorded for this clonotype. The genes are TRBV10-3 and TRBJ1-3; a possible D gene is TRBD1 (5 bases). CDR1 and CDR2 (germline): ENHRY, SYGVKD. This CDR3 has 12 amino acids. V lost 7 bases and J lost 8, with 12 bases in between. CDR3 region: CAIMGGGDTIYF. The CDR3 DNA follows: TGTGCCATCATGGGGGGAGGAGACACCATATATTTT.

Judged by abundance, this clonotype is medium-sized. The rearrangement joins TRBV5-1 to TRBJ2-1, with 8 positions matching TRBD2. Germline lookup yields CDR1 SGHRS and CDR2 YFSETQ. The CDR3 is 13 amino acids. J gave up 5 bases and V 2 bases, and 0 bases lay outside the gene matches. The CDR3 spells CASSFSGNNEQFF. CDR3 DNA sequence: TGCGCCAGCAGCTTTAGCGGGAACAATGAGCAGTTCTTC.

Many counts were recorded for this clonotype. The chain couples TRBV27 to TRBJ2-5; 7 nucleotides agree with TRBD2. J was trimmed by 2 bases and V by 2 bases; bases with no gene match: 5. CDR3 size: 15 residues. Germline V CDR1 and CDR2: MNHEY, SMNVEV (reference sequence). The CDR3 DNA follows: TGTGCCAGCAGTTTAACTGGGCGGGGGCAAGAGACCCAGTACTTC. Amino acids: CASSLTGRGQETQYF.

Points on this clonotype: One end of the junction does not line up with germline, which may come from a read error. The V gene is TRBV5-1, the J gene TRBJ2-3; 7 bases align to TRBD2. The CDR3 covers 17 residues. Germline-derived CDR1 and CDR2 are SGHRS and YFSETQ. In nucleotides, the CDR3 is TGCGCCATCAGCTCCGTGCCTAGCGGTATAAGCACAGATACGCAGTATTTT. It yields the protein CAISSVPSGISTDTQYF.

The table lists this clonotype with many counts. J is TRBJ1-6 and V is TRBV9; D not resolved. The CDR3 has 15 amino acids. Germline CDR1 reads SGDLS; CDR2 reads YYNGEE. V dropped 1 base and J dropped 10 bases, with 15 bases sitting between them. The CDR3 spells CASSVMGVNISPLHF. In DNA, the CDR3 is TGTGCCAGCAGCGTAATGGGTGTTAATATATCACCCCTCCACTTT.

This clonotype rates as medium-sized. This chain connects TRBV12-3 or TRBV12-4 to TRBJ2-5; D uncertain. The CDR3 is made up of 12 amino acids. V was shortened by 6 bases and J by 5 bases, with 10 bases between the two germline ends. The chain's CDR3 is CASSPGPETQYF. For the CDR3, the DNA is TGTGCCAGCAGCCCTGGACCCGAGACCCAGTACTTC.

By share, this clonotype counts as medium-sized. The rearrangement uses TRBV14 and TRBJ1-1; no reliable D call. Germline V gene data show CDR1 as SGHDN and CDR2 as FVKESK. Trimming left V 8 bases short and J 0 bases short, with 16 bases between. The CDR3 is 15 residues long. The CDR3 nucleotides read TGTGCCAGCCGAAGATTAGAGCCCATGAACACTGAAGCTTTCTTT. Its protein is CASRRLEPMNTEAFF.

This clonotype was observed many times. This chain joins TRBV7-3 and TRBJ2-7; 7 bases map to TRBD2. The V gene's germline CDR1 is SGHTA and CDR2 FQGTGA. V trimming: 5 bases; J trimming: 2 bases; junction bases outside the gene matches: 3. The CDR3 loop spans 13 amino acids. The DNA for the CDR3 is TGTGCCAGCAGCCCGGGACTAACCTACGAGCAGTACTTC. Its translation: CASSPGLTYEQYF.

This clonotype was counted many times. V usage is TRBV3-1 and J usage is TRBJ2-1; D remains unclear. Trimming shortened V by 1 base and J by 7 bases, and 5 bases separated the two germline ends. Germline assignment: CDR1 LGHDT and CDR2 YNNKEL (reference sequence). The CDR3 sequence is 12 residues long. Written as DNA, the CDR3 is TGTGCCAGCAGCCAAGTAGGGAATGAGCAGTTCTTC. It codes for CASSQVGNEQFF.

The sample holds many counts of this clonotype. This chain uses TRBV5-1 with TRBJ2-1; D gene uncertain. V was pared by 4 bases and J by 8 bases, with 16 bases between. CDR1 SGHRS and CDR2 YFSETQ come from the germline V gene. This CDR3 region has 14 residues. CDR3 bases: TGCGCCAGCAGCCTGGTTAGGGCCCGGGATGAGCAGTTCTTC. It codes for CASSLVRARDEQFF.

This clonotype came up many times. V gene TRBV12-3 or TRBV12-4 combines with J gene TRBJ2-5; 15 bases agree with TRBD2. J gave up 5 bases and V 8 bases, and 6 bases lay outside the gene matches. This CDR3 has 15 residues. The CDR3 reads CASCQGLAGGETQYF. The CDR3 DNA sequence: TGTGCCAGCTGCCAGGGACTAGCGGGGGGCGAGACCCAGTACTTC.

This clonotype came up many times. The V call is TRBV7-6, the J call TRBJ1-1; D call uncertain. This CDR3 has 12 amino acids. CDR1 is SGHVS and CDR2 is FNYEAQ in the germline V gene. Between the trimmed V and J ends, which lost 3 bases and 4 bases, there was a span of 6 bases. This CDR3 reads CASSLRGTEAFF. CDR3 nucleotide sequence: TGTGCCAGCAGCTTGAGAGGCACTGAAGCTTTCTTT.

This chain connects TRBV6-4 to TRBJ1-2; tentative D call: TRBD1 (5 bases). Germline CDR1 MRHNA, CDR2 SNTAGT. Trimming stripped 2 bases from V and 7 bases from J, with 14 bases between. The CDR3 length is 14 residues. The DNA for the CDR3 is TGTGCCAGCAGTGACAACCAGGGAATGAGTGGCTACACCTTC. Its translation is CASSDNQGMSGYTF.

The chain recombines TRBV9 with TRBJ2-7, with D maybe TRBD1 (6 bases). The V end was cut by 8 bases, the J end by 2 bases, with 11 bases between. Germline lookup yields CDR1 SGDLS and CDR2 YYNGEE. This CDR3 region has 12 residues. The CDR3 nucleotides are TGTGCCAGTGGGACAAGACCCTACGAGCAGTACTTC. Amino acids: CASGTRPYEQYF. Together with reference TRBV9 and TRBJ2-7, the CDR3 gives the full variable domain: DSGVTQTPKHLITATGQRVTLRCSPRSGDLSVYWYQQSLDQGLQFLIQYYNGEERAKGNILERFSAQQFPDLHSELNLSSLELGDSALYFCASGTRPYEQYFGPGTRLTVT.

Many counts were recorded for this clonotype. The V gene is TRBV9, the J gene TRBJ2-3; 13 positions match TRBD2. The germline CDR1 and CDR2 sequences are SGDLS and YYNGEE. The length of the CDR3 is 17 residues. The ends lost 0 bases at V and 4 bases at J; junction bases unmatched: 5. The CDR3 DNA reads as TGTGCCAGCAGCGTAGGCCCGGGACTAGCGGGACCAGATACGCAGTATTTT. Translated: CASSVGPGLAGPDTQYF.